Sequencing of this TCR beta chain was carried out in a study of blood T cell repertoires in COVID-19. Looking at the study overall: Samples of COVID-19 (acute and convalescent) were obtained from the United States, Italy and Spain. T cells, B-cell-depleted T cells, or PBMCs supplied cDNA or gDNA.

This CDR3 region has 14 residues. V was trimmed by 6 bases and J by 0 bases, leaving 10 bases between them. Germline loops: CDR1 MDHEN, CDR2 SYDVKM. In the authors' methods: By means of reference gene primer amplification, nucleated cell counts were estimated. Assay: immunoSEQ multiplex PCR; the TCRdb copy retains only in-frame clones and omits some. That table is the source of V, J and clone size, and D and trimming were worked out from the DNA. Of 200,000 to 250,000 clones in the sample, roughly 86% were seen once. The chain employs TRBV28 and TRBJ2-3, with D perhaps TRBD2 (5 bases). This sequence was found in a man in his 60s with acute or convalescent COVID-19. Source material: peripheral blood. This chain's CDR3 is CASRRDKSTDTQYF. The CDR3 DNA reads TGTGCCAGCAGGAGGGATAAGAGCACAGATACGCAGTATTTT.